The rows below give T cell receptor beta chains drawn from one sample of a study of shared clonotypes between healthy human individuals. Profiled with immunoSEQ multiplex PCR; TCRdb holds only in-frame clones, not every one. The table lists 1.5 million to 2.5 million clones, about 95% of them singletons. The sequenced sample was naive CD8+ T cells sorted from blood. These receptors all come from a man aged 18 to 35 in good health. The CDR3 runs from the conserved cysteine through the conserved F or W. The D gene is left open where the match is weak. Expanded clones are given a class, and other clones once, few, many or no size at all.

TRBJ2-7,TRBD1,.,TRBV28,TGTGCCAGCAGCAGACCGGGACAGGATTACGAGCAGTACTTC,CASSRPGQDYEQYF
TRBJ1-6,.,.,TRBV30,TGTGCCGGGACTGAATATAATTCACCCCTCCACTTT,CAGTEYNSPLHF
TRBJ2-5,.,.,TRBV28,TGTGCCAGCAGTCTTACGCCCCCGACAGGTTCACAAGAGACCCAGTACTTC,CASSLTPPTGSQETQYF
TRBJ2-7,.,.,TRBV6-5,TGTGCCAGCAGTTACCGGGTGGGTCTTTACGAGCAGTACTTC,CASSYRVGLYEQYF
TRBJ2-7,.,.,TRBV5-5,TGTGCCAGCAGCTTGGGACCGACCTCCTACGAGCAGTACTTC,CASSLGPTSYEQYF
TRBJ1-2,.,.,TRBV7-6,TGTGCCAGCAGCTTATGGGTAAACTATGGCTACACCTTC,CASSLWVNYGYTF
TRBJ2-7,TRBD2,.,TRBV30,TGTGCCTGGACGGGACTAGCGGGATACGAGCAGTACTTC,CAWTGLAGYEQYF
TRBJ1-2,.,.,TRBV6-4,TGTGCCAGCAAGCGGTGCTACACCTTC,CASKRCYTF
TRBJ1-2,TRBD1,.,TRBV9,TGTGCCAGCAGCGCGGGGACAGGGGGTCCCTATGGCTACACCTTC,CASSAGTGGPYGYTF
TRBJ2-7,.,.,TRBV7-9,TGTGCCAGCAGCTCCAACCCGGCAGGGTCCCTCTCCTACGAGCAGTACTTC,CASSSNPAGSLSYEQYF
TRBJ1-1,TRBD1,.,TRBV25-1,TGTGCCAGCAGTGAACTGACAGGGGGGTACACTGAAGCTTTCTTT,CASSELTGGYTEAFF
TRBJ2-2,.,.,TRBV7-9,TGTGCCAGCAGCCCCCTGGAAGGAAATGGGGTCGGGGAGCTGTTTTTT,CASSPLEGNGVGELFF
TRBJ1-4,.,few,TRBV7-9,TGTGCCAGCAGCTTAGACTATGCGGCAGAAAAACTGTTTTTT,CASSLDYAAEKLFF
TRBJ2-7,.,.,TRBV10-1,TGCGCCAGCAGTGAGTCAACTAGTGTAAACGAGCAGTACTTC,CASSESTSVNEQYF
TRBJ2-2,.,.,TRBV4-1,TGCGCCAGCAGCCAAGAATGGGTCCCGGGCGGGGAGCTGTTTTTT,CASSQEWVPGGELFF
TRBJ1-2,.,.,TRBV6-5,TGTGCCAGCAGTCCCGACCCCCTGGCGGATGGCTACACCTTC,CASSPDPLADGYTF
TRBJ2-7,TRBD1,.,TRBV18,TGTGCCAGCTCCTGGGACAGCTACGAGCAGTACTTC,CASSWDSYEQYF
TRBJ1-2,TRBD1,.,TRBV10-2,TGCGCCAGCAGTCCTCGGCAGGGGGTAGGGTATGGCTACACCTTC,CASSPRQGVGYGYTF
TRBJ2-7,.,.,TRBV9,TGTGCCAGCAGCGTTGAACCGGACTCTATGACCGAGCAGTACTTC,CASSVEPDSMTEQYF
TRBJ2-1,TRBD2,.,TRBV5-1,TGCGCCAGCACTTCCCACCAGCGGGGGGGCCAACATGAGCAGTTCTTC,CASTSHQRGGQHEQFF
TRBJ2-4,.,.,TRBV7-9,TGTGCCAGCAGCTACGACGCTGGGCTAGCCAAAAACATTCAGTACTTC,CASSYDAGLAKNIQYF
TRBJ2-5,.,.,TRBV13,TGTGCCAGCAGCTTACTGGGGGGAGAAGAGACCCAGTACTTC,CASSLLGGEETQYF
TRBJ2-2,TRBD1,.,TRBV28,TGTGCCAGCACCCCGGGGGACAGGGGAACCGGGGAGCTGTTTTTT,CASTPGDRGTGELFF
TRBJ1-2,.,.,TRBV13,TGTGCCAGCAGCTTAGCAGGTAGCCGGGTGGAAACTACCTATGGCTACACCTTC,CASSLAGSRVETTYGYTF
TRBJ1-2,.,.,TRBV29-1,TGCAGCGTTGTTCATCTCTATGGCTACACCTTC,CSVVHLYGYTF
TRBJ2-7,TRBD2,.,TRBV6-5,TGTGCCAGCAGGAGCGGGGATTACTACGAGCAGTACTTC,CASRSGDYYEQYF
TRBJ2-3,TRBD2,.,TRBV9,TGTGCCAGCAGCCCACTAGCGGGTTTTTCCGACGAAGATACGCAGTATTTT,CASSPLAGFSDEDTQYF
TRBJ2-7,.,.,TRBV20-1,TGCAGTGCAAGACTAGTTCTCGAGCAGTACTTC,CSARLVLEQYF
TRBJ2-7,.,.,TRBV7-6,TGTGCCAGCAGCCCAACTGGCTACGAGCAGTACTTC,CASSPTGYEQYF
TRBJ1-1,.,.,TRBV7-9,TGTGCCAGCAGCTTGGCGGGCCCAGAAGCTTTCTTT,CASSLAGPEAFF
TRBJ1-5,.,.,TRBV30,TGTGCCTGGAGTCACGGTTCGACGGCCAGCAATCAGCCCCAGCATTTT,CAWSHGSTASNQPQHF
TRBJ1-4,.,.,TRBV30,TGTGCCTGGAGTATATGGGGAGGCGAAAAACTGTTTTTT,CAWSIWGGEKLFF
TRBJ2-7,.,.,TRBV9,TGTGCCAGCAGCGTAGGCGGGACCGACTCCTACGAGCAGTACTTC,CASSVGGTDSYEQYF
TRBJ2-2,.,.,TRBV7-2,TGTGCCAGCAGCTACCTAGGAGGGGACACCGGGGAGCTGTTTTTT,CASSYLGGDTGELFF
TRBJ2-7,.,.,TRBV2,TGTGCCAGCAGCCGGGGCAACCCCTCCTACGAGCAGTACTTC,CASSRGNPSYEQYF
TRBJ2-5,.,once,TRBV2,TGTGCCAGCAGTGAAACCGGGTATGGAGAGACCCAGTACTTC,CASSETGYGETQYF
TRBJ2-5,.,.,TRBV11-3,TGTGCCAGCAGCTTGTTCCTAGACGAGACCCAGTACTTC,CASSLFLDETQYF
TRBJ2-5,TRBD1,.,TRBV19,TGTGCCAGTAGTCCGGGACAGGGGGCAGAGACCCAGTACTTC,CASSPGQGAETQYF
TRBJ2-2,.,.,TRBV4-1,TGCGCCAGCAGCTTAGGGGCAGCCGGGGAGCTGTTTTTT,CASSLGAAGELFF
TRBJ2-5,.,.,TRBV6-5,TGTGCCAGCAGTTACCAGGGGGAGACCCAGTACTTC,CASSYQGETQYF
TRBJ1-1,.,.,TRBV5-6,TGTGCCAGCAGCTTGGGACCGTCGAACACTGAAGCTTTCTTT,CASSLGPSNTEAFF
TRBJ2-2,TRBD1,.,TRBV7-2,TGTGCCAGCAGCTTAGCGGACAGGAGGAACACCGGGGAGCTGTTTTTT,CASSLADRRNTGELFF
TRBJ2-7,TRBD1,once,TRBV6-5,TGTGCCAGCAGTTACTCGGTGCAGGGGGTAAACGAGCAGTACTTC,CASSYSVQGVNEQYF
TRBJ2-7,.,.,TRBV5-4,TGTGCCAGCAGCCCCAATAGTGATCGGACTCTTGAGCAGTACTTC,CASSPNSDRTLEQYF
TRBJ2-7,.,.,TRBV4-3,TGCGCCAGCAGCCAAGATCCGCTCGGGCCAGCCCACGAGCAGTACTTC,CASSQDPLGPAHEQYF
TRBJ2-5,.,.,TRBV10-3,TGTGCCATCAGTGACCGCGGAGAAGAAGAGACCCAGTACTTC,CAISDRGEEETQYF
TRBJ2-7,TRBD1,.,TRBV5-4,TGTGCCAGCAGCTCAAGGGGACAGGGGTCCTACGAGCAGTACTTC,CASSSRGQGSYEQYF
TRBJ2-3,.,.,TRBV6-5,TGTGCCAGTTCTCACCGGGACACTTACACAGATACGCAGTATTTT,CASSHRDTYTDTQYF
TRBJ2-7,.,.,TRBV10-2,TGCGCCAGCAGTGAAGGAGGGACCGAGCAGTACTTC,CASSEGGTEQYF
TRBJ2-7,TRBD1,.,TRBV4-1,TGCGCCAGCAGCCAGGAGGGACAGGGGGCCTACGAGCAGTACTTC,CASSQEGQGAYEQYF
TRBJ2-7,TRBD1,.,TRBV7-8,TGTGCCAGCAGCTTAGAAGGCCAGGGGGCCTACGAGCAGTACTTC,CASSLEGQGAYEQYF
TRBJ2-2,.,.,TRBV11-2,TGTGCCAGCAGCTTAGAGGGGACAATGGGTCGGTTTGCCGGGGAGCTGTTTTTT,CASSLEGTMGRFAGELFF
TRBJ2-7,TRBD2,.,TRBV7-9,TGTGCCAGCAGCCCTCTAGCGGGAGGCGCCTACGAGCAGTACTTC,CASSPLAGGAYEQYF
TRBJ2-7,TRBD2,.,TRBV6-1,TGTGCCAGCAGTGAACTTCCGTGGCTAGCGGGAGAGTCCTACGAGCAGTACTTC,CASSELPWLAGESYEQYF
TRBJ2-1,TRBD2,.,TRBV11-2,TGTGCCAGCAGCTTGAGCGGGAGCTTCCACAATGAGCAGTTCTTC,CASSLSGSFHNEQFF
TRBJ1-2,.,.,TRBV19,TGTGCCAGTAGTATAGCCGGGGGGGCCTATGGCTACACCTTC,CASSIAGGAYGYTF
TRBJ1-5,.,.,TRBV5-5,TGTGCCAGCAGCTTGGAGGCAGATTTAGGCCCCCAGCATTTT,CASSLEADLGPQHF
TRBJ2-5,TRBD1,.,TRBV4-1,TGCGCCAGCAGCCGAAGCCGGGACAGACAAGAGACCCAGTACTTC,CASSRSRDRQETQYF
TRBJ2-2,.,.,TRBV2,TGTGCCAGCGGGCAGTATGCCACCGGGGAGCTGTTTTTT,CASGQYATGELFF
TRBJ2-7,.,.,TRBV9,TGTGCCAGCAGCGTAGTATATGGGGGCGAGCAGTACTTC,CASSVVYGGEQYF